Presented here are 12 T cell receptor beta chains from one specimen sequenced in a study of blood T cell repertoires in COVID-19 (dated by TCRdb to between 2020 and 2021). Libraries were prepared through the immunoSEQ multiplex PCR assay. TCRdb provides this immuneACCESS table in a form limited to in-frame rearrangements. Some clones are lacking; in checked studies, under half of them reflect an unresolved V gene, and why the rest are absent is not known. The sample table holds under 110,000 clones, of which around 92% were seen once. The biggest ten clones account for approximately 5.4% of the sample. The material sequenced was peripheral blood. The receptors come from a man between 50 and 59 years old with active COVID-19.

The J gene is TRBJ1-3, the V gene TRBV5-1, with 7 bases that match TRBD1. V was clipped by 4 bases and J by 0 bases; unmatched bases: 7. Germline CDR1 and CDR2: SGHRS and YFSETQ. The CDR3 length is 16 residues. CDR3 residues: CASSVSGDSSGNTIYF. The DNA of the CDR3 is TGCGCCAGCAGCGTTAGTGGGGACAGCTCTGGAAACACCATATATTTT.

The V call is TRBV3-1 (or the pseudogene TRBV3-2), the J call TRBJ2-5, with 10 bases matching TRBD2. V lost 3 bases and J lost 1; bases outside the gene matches: 17. Germline V gene lookup returns CDR1 LGHDT and CDR2 YNNKEL (reference sequence). This CDR3 spans 20 amino acids. Written as DNA, the CDR3 is TGTGCCAGCAGCCACTCGACGGCCCAAGCCCCTAGCGGGAGCCAAGAGACCCAGTACTTC. As protein: CASSHSTAQAPSGSQETQYF.

With respect to this clone: Compared with germline, one end of the junction differs, possibly owing to a read error. The gene calls are TRBV11-2 and TRBJ2-1; 11 positions agree with TRBD2. Germline lookup yields CDR1 SGHAT and CDR2 FQNNGV. The CDR3 loop spans 14 amino acids. The CDR3 sequence: CASRLAGGPSEQFF. Written as DNA, the CDR3 is TGTGCCAGCAGATTAGCGGGAGGGCCTAGTGAGCAGTTCTTC.

The genes are TRBV2 and TRBJ1-2; no definite D call. This CDR3 region has 12 residues. Trimming removed 6 bases at V and 4 bases at J, with 9 bases between. The germline V gene encodes CDR1 SNHLY and CDR2 FYNNEI. CDR3 loop: CASRQILYGYTF. The CDR3 DNA sequence: TGTGCCAGCAGACAGATTCTCTATGGCTACACCTTC.

The gene calls are TRBV28 and TRBJ1-3; 9 nucleotides line up with TRBD1. Losses at the gene ends were 5 bases for V and 4 bases for J; bases not matched to a gene: 9. This CDR3 spans 16 amino acids. CDR1 is MDHEN, CDR2 SYDVKM, per germline. The CDR3 region is CASSIHRGPDGNTIYF. CDR3 coding DNA: TGTGCCAGCAGTATACACAGGGGGCCCGACGGAAACACCATATATTTT.

This rearrangement joins TRBV5-1 to TRBJ2-1; 11 bases map to TRBD2. This CDR3 comprises 17 residues. Germline assignment: CDR1 SGHRS and CDR2 YFSETQ. With V trimmed by 0 bases and J by 5 bases, 7 bases remained unmatched. This CDR3 reads CASSLARSGRAHNEQFF. The CDR3 coding sequence is TGCGCCAGCAGCTTGGCCCGTAGCGGGAGGGCCCACAATGAGCAGTTCTTC.

This clone occurred once. The chain combines TRBV6-1 with TRBJ2-7; 10 nucleotides agree with TRBD1. The CDR3 length is 17 residues. CDR1 is MNHNS, CDR2 SASEGT, per germline. Trimming removed 2 bases from V and 5 bases from J; junction bases left unmatched: 12. CDR3 sequence: CASSEYYFGDRGHEQYF. CDR3 coding DNA: TGTGCCAGCAGTGAATACTACTTCGGCGACAGGGGGCACGAGCAGTACTTC.

The chain links TRBV9 to TRBJ1-3; D is ambiguous. CDR3 length: 17 residues. The germline V and J ends were trimmed by 0 bases and 1 base, with 14 bases remaining between them. Germline-derived CDR1 and CDR2 are SGDLS and YYNGEE. The CDR3 is CASSVATAGLSGNTIYF. CDR3 coding DNA: TGTGCCAGCAGCGTAGCTACGGCGGGATTATCTGGAAACACCATATATTTT.

The J gene is TRBJ2-2, the V gene TRBV28; tentative D call: TRBD1 (6 bases). V lost 3 bases and J lost 0, with 14 bases in between. Per germline, CDR1 MDHEN and CDR2 SYDVKM. The length of the CDR3 is 17 residues. This chain's CDR3 is CASSFPQGIANTGELFF. The CDR3 region has the DNA TGTGCCAGCAGTTTCCCCCAGGGGATAGCGAACACCGGGGAGCTGTTTTTT.

The chain carries TRBV9 and TRBJ2-2, with D possibly TRBD2 on 5 matching bases. The CDR3 is 16 amino acids. The germline V and J ends were trimmed by 0 bases and 5 bases, with 14 bases remaining between them. Germline loops: CDR1 SGDLS, CDR2 YYNGEE. CDR3 DNA: TGTGCCAGCAGCGTAGGGCTAGCTTGGGGAACCGGGGAGCTGTTTTTT. Translating gives CASSVGLAWGTGELFF.

The V and J genes are TRBV10-3 and TRBJ2-1, with D maybe TRBD2 (6 bases). V gave up 0 bases and J gave up 5 bases, with 17 bases separating them. The length of the CDR3 is 17 residues. Germline V gives CDR1 ENHRY, CDR2 SYGVKD. CDR3 nucleotides: TGTGCCATCAGTGAGTCGAAAGCTTCGGGAGACAACAATGAGCAGTTCTTC. Translating gives CAISESKASGDNNEQFF.

The chain combines TRBV5-4 with TRBJ1-1; 7 bases fit TRBD1. The germline V gene has CDR1 SGHNT and CDR2 YYREEE (reference sequence). This CDR3 spans 13 amino acids. V trimming: 4 bases; J trimming: 4 bases; junction bases outside the gene matches: 4. The CDR3 reads CASSRNRGTEAFF. The CDR3 region has the DNA TGTGCCAGCAGCCGGAACAGGGGCACTGAAGCTTTCTTT.